The present entry profiles one T cell receptor beta chain with its context. What it recognizes is unknown. With iRepertoire HTBI primers and Arm-PCR of CDR3 regions, TCR beta libraries were built. TCRdb used MiXCR to reprocess the multiplex PCR reads, holding one entry per CDR3 protein. The sample comprises around 340,000 distinct CDR3 sequences, 20% of which are singletons, and over 25% rests with the top ten. The CDR3 covers 15 residues. V shed 5 bases and J 5 bases; nucleotides not matched to a gene: 9. CDR1 and CDR2 from the germline V gene are SEHNR and FQNEAQ (reference sequence). The data were taken from a study of regulatory T cells in long-lasting Graves disease. Regarding the study as a whole: Persistent disease preferred TRBV28, TRBJ1-2 and TRBJ2-5; new disease, TRBV20-1 and TRBJ2-1. New patients shared fewer public clonotypes (roughly 990) than persistent patients did (about 3,000).

Stated time point: persistent/refractory GD, antithyroid drugs over 5 years with positive TRAb. Generation of the TCR library employed RNA extracted from PBMCs. The chain joins TRBV7-9 to TRBJ2-5; TRBD1 aligns across 9 bases. The clonotype was recovered from a female donor with Graves disease. The source material was peripheral blood mononuclear cells (PBMCs), sampled when the disease was refractory, from a patient treated with antithyroid drugs. In DNA, the CDR3 is TGTGCCAGCAGCAGCACAGGGGGCGCGATCGAGACCCAGTACTTC. It codes for CASSSTGGAIETQYF.